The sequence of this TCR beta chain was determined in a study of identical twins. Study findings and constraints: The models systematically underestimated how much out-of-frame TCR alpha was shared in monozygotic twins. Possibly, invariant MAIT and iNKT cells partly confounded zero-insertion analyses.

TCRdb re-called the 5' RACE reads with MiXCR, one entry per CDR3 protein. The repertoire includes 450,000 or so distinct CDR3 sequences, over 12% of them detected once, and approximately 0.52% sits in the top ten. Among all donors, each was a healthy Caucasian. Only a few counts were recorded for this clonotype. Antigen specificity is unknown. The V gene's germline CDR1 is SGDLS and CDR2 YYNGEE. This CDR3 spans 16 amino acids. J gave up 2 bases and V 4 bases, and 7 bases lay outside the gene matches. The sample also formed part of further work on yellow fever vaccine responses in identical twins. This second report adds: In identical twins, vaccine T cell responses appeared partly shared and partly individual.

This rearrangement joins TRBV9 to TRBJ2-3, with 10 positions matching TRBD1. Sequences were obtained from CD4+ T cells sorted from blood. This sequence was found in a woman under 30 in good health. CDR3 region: CASSPETGGNTDTQYF. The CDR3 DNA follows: TGTGCCAGCAGCCCCGAGACAGGGGGCAACACAGATACGCAGTATTTT.